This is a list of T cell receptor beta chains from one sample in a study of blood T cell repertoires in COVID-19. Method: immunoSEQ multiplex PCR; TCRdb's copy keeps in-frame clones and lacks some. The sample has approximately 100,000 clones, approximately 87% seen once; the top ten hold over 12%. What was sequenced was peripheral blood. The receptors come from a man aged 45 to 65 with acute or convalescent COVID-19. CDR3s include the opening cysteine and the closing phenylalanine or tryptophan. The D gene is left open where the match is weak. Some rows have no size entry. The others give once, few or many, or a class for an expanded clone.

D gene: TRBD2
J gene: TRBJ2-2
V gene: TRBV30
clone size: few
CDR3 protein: CASTTAGVGTGELFF
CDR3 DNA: TGTGCCTCGACAACAGCGGGAGTGGGCACCGGGGAGCTGTTTTTT

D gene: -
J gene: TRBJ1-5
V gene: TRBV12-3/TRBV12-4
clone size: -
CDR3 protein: CASSRTPNQPQHF
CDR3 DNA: TGTGCCAGCAGTAGGACACCCAATCAGCCCCAGCATTTT

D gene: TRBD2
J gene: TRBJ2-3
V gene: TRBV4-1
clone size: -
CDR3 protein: CASSRTFSGRGTDTQYF
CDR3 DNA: TGCGCCAGCAGCCGGACCTTTAGCGGGAGGGGCACAGATACGCAGTATTTT

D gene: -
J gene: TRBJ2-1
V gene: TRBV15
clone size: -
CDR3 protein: CATNTGSYNEQFF
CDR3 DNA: TGTGCCACAAACACAGGATCCTACAATGAGCAGTTCTTC

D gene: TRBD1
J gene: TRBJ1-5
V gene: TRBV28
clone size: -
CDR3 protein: CASTPGRGTQPQHF
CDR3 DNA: TGTGCCAGCACCCCGGGCAGGGGGACTCAGCCCCAGCATTTT

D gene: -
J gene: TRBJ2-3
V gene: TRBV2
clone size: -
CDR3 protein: CASSVSPTDTQYF
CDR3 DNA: TGTGCCAGCAGTGTTAGTCCCACAGATACGCAGTATTTT

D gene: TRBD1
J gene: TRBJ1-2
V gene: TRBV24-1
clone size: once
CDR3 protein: CATSDERTGLDGYTF
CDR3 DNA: TGTGCCACCAGTGATGAACGGACAGGGTTGGATGGCTACACCTTC

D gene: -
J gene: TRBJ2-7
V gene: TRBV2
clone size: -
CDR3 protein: CASSHTAYEQYF
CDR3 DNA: TGTGCCAGCAGTCATACAGCCTACGAGCAGTACTTC

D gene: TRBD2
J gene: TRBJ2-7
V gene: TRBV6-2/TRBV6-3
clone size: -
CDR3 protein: CASSYRASGINLNYEQYF
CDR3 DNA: TGTGCCAGCAGTTACCGGGCTAGCGGGATAAATTTGAACTACGAGCAGTACTTC

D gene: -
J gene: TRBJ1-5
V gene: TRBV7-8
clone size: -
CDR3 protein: CASSFAREDQPQHF
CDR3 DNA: TGTGCCAGCAGCTTCGCCAGGGAGGATCAGCCCCAGCATTTT

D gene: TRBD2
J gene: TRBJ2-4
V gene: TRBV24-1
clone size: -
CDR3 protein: CATSGTAGGAENIQYF
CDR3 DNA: TGTGCCACCAGTGGAACGGCGGGAGGTGCGGAAAACATTCAGTACTTC

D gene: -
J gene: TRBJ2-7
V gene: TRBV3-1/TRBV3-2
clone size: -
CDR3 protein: CASSQASLAYEQYF
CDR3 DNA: TGTGCCAGCAGCCAAGCTAGTCTTGCCTACGAGCAGTACTTC

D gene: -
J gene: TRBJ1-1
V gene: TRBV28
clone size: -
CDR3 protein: CASSTQGGTEAFF
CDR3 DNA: TGTGCCAGCAGTACTCAGGGAGGCACTGAAGCTTTCTTT

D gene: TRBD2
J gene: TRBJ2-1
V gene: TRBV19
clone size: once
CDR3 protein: CASSPLAVDGNEQFF
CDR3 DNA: TGTGCCAGTAGTCCCCTAGCGGTGGACGGAAATGAGCAGTTCTTC

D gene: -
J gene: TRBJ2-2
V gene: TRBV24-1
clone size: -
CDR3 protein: CATSEATVNTGELFF
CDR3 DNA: TGTGCCACCAGTGAAGCGACCGTGAACACCGGGGAGCTGTTTTTT

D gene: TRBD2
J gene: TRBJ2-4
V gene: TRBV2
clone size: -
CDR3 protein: CASGAGGPNIQYF
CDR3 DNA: TGTGCCAGCGGAGCGGGAGGGCCAAACATTCAGTACTTC

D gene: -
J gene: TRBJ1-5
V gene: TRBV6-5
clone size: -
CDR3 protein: CASSTHRGGEPQHF
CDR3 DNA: TGTGCCAGCAGTACCCACAGAGGGGGAGAGCCCCAGCATTTT

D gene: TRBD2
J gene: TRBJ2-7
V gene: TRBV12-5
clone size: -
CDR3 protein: CASGLRAGSSEQYF
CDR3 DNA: TGTGCTAGTGGTTTACGAGCGGGGAGCTCCGAGCAGTACTTC

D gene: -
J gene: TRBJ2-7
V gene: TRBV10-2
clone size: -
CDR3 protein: CASSEGRLGEQYF
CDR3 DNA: TGCGCCAGCAGTGAGGGCAGGCTGGGCGAGCAGTACTTC

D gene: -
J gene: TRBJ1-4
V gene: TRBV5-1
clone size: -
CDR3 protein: CASSWGLNEKLFF
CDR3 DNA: TGCGCCAGCAGTTGGGGACTTAATGAAAAACTGTTTTTT

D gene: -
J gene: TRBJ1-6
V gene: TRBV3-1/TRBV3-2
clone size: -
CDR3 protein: CASSQAGPPLHF
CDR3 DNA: TGTGCCAGCAGCCAAGCAGGGCCACCCCTCCACTTT

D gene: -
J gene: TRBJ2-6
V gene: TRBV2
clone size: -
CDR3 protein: CASKYSGANVLTF
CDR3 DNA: TGTGCCAGCAAATATAGTGGGGCCAACGTCCTGACTTTC

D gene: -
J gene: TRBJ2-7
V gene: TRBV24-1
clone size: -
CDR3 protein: CATSDPRALGEQYF
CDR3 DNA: TGTGCCACCAGTGATCCGCGGGCGTTGGGAGAGCAGTACTTC

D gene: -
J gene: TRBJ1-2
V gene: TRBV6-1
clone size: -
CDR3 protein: CASSEAGGRVPYGYTF
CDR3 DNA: TGTGCCAGCAGTGAAGCCGGGGGAAGGGTACCCTATGGCTACACCTTC

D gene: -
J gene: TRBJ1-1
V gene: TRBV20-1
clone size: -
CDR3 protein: CSASPQGEAFF
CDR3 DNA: TGCAGTGCTAGCCCGCAGGGTGAAGCTTTCTTT

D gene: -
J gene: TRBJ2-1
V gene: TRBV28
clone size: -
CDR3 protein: CASYEPGRNEQFF
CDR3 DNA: TGTGCCAGCTACGAGCCGGGGAGGAATGAGCAGTTCTTC

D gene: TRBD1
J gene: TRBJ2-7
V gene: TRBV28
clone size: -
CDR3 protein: CASRDRGHEQYF
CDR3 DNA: TGTGCCAGCCGGGACAGGGGCCACGAGCAGTACTTC

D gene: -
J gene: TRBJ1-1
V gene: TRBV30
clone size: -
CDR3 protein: CAWARNTEAFF
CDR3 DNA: TGTGCCTGGGCCAGGAACACTGAAGCTTTCTTT

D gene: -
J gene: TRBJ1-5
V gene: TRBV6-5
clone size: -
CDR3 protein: CASSTHRVGNQPQHF
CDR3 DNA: TGTGCCAGCAGTACCCACAGGGTAGGCAATCAGCCCCAGCATTTT

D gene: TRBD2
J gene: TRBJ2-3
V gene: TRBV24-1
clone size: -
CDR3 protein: CATSDLSGLAPDTQYF
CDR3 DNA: TGTGCCACCAGTGACTTGTCGGGACTAGCACCCGATACGCAGTATTTT

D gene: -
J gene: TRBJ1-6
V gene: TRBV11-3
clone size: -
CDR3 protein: CASSLGGSNSPLHF
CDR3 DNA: TGTGCCAGCAGCTTAGGCGGTAGTAATTCACCCCTCCACTTT

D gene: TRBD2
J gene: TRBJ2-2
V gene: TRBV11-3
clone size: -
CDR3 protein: CASSSNIGEGLIGELFF
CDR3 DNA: TGTGCCAGCAGTTCTAACATCGGGGAGGGCCTAATCGGGGAGCTGTTTTTT

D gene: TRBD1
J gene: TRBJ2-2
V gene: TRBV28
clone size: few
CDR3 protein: CAGRQGADTGELFF
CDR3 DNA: TGTGCCGGAAGACAGGGGGCGGACACCGGGGAGCTGTTTTTT

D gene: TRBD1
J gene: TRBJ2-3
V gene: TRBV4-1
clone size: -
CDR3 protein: CASSGWDRSTDTQYF
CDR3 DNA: TGCGCCAGCAGCGGTTGGGACAGAAGCACAGATACGCAGTATTTT

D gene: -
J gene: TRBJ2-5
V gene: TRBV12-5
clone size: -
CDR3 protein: CASGSDRGTQYF
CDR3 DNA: TGTGCTAGTGGTTCGGACCGGGGGACCCAGTACTTC

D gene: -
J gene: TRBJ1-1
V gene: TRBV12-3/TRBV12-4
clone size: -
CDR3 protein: CASSPREGVETFF
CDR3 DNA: TGTGCCAGCAGTCCAAGGGAGGGTGTTGAGACTTTCTTT

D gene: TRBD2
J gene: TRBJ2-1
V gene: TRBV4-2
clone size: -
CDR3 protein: CASSHLRAGGSYNEQFF
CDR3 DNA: TGTGCCAGCAGCCACCTCCGCGCGGGAGGGTCCTACAATGAGCAGTTCTTC

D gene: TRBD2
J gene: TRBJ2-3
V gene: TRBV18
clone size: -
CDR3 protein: CASSLLSGTSGSNTDTQYF
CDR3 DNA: TGTGCCAGCTCACTCTTGAGCGGGACTAGCGGGAGTAACACAGATACGCAGTATTTT

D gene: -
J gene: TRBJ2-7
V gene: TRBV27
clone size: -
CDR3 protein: CASSLPGLPREQYF
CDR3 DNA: TGTGCCAGCAGTTTACCCGGACTTCCTCGCGAGCAGTACTTC

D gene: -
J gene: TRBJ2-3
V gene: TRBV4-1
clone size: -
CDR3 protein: CASSQEFGALYF
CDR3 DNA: TGCGCCAGCAGCCAAGAGTTCGGTGCGCTGTATTTT

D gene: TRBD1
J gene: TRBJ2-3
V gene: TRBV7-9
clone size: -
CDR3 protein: CASSWGQGEVSDTQYF
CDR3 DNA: TGTGCCAGCAGCTGGGGACAGGGAGAAGTCTCAGATACGCAGTATTTT

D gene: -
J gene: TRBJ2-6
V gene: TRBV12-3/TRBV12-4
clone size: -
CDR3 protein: CASSFGGANVLTF
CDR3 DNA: TGTGCCAGCAGTTTCGGTGGGGCCAACGTCCTGACTTTC

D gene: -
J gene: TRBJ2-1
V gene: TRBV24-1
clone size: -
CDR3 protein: CATSDSSLGGGTYNEQFF
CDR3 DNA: TGTGCCACCAGTGATTCAAGCCTAGGCGGGGGCACCTACAATGAGCAGTTCTTC

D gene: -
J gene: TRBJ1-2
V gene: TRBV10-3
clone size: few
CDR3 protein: CAISYRDGYTF
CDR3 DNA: TGTGCCATCAGTTACAGGGATGGCTACACCTTC

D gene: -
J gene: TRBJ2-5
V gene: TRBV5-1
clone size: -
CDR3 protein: CASSYDRLASQYF
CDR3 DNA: TGCGCCAGCAGTTATGACAGGTTGGCCTCCCAGTACTTC